The 15 T cell receptor beta chains listed next were all sequenced from one sample in a study of CD8 T cells in Susac syndrome. RNA was extracted with the RNeasy kit, and a quantity of roughly 0.5 to 1 ug was reverse transcribed using random hexamers. In TCRdb, the immunoSEQ multiplex PCR reads were re-called with MiXCR into one record per CDR3 protein. The sample includes about 120,000 distinct CDR3 sequences, 96% of them seen just once. Specimen: CD4+ T cells from PBMCs. The source is a human donor with Susac syndrome.

V gene TRBV9 combines with J gene TRBJ1-1, with D possibly being TRBD1 (6 bases). Trimming left V 2 bases short and J 0 bases short, with 8 bases between. The CDR3 totals 14 residues. The germline V gene has CDR1 SGDLS and CDR2 YYNGEE. The CDR3 reads CASSVDRLNTEAFF. In DNA, the CDR3 is TGTGCCAGCAGCGTGGACAGATTGAACACTGAAGCTTTCTTT.

The chain couples TRBV3-1 to TRBJ2-2, with D possibly being TRBD2 (6 bases). Germline loops: CDR1 LGHDT, CDR2 YNNKEL (reference sequence). The CDR3 totals 14 residues. V lost 6 bases, J lost 1 base, and 9 bases lay in between. The chain's CDR3 is CASRAGQNTGELFF. CDR3 in DNA: TGTGCCAGCAGGGCGGGGCAGAACACCGGGGAGCTGTTTTTT.

The chain is built from TRBV10-2 and TRBJ2-7; D gene uncertain. Germline V CDR1 and CDR2: WSHSY, SAAADI. CDR3 length equals 13 residues. The V and J ends lost 7 bases and 2 bases respectively, with 12 bases between them. The CDR3 DNA is TGCGCCAGCACCCAGCTGCCGACCTACGAGCAGTACTTC. This sequence encodes CASTQLPTYEQYF.

V is TRBV29-1 and J is TRBJ2-7; D is possibly TRBD1 (5 bases). The CDR3 covers 13 residues. Trimming pared 6 bases from V and 9 bases from J, leaving 21 bases between. Per the germline V gene, CDR1 is SQVTM and CDR2 is ANQGSEA. The DNA for the CDR3 is TGCAGCGTCGACACAGACAGACAAGGCGGGCAGTACTTC. This encodes CSVDTDRQGGQYF.

V is TRBV14 and J is TRBJ2-5; TRBD1 aligns across 8 bases. Looked up from germline, CDR1 is SGHDN and CDR2 is FVKESK. This CDR3 spans 14 amino acids. Trimming at V came to 4 bases and at J to 5 bases, leaving 6 bases not matched to a gene. In nucleotides, the CDR3 is TGTGCCAGCAGCCCCTCCACAGGGGGTGAGACCCAGTACTTC. Its protein is CASSPSTGGETQYF.

The rearrangement joins TRBV29-1 to TRBJ1-1; tentative D call: TRBD1 (6 bases). The CDR3 sequence is 14 residues long. Germline CDR1 and CDR2: SQVTM and ANQGSEA. V shed 4 bases and J shed 3 bases, with 15 bases lying between them. The CDR3 bases are TGCAGCGTTGGTGGGGGGCTTTCCCACACTGAAGCTTTCTTT. This encodes CSVGGGLSHTEAFF.

The V call is TRBV25-1, the J call TRBJ1-1; D is ambiguous. The CDR3 runs 15 residues. V was trimmed by 1 base and J by 0 bases, leaving 9 bases between them. Germline V lookup: CDR1 MGHDK, CDR2 SYGVNS. In nucleotides, the CDR3 is TGTGCCAGCAGTGAATTGGGTAAATTGAACACTGAAGCTTTCTTT. Amino acid sequence: CASSELGKLNTEAFF.

The V call is TRBV30, the J call TRBJ2-1; 9 nucleotides agree with TRBD2. With 0 bases clipped from V and 9 bases from J, the junction kept 9 bases outside the gene matches. This CDR3 comprises 15 residues. CDR1 and CDR2 (germline): GTSNPN, SVGIG (reference sequence). Here the CDR3 DNA reads TGTGCCTGGAGTGTACGGGCTAGCGGGATCGCTGAGCAGTTCTTC. Translation: CAWSVRASGIAEQFF.

This chain links TRBV5-1 with TRBJ2-5; 9 bases are shared with TRBD2. J was trimmed by 4 bases and V by 0 bases; bases with no gene match: 4. This CDR3 contains 15 residues. Germline-derived CDR1 and CDR2 are SGHRS and YFSETQ. This chain's CDR3 is CASSLVTSGGETQYF. DNA for the CDR3: TGCGCCAGCAGCTTGGTGACTAGCGGTGGAGAGACCCAGTACTTC.

J is TRBJ2-2 and V is TRBV12-3 or TRBV12-4; the D is unclear. The ends were cut back, 6 bases at V and 15 bases at J, with 17 bases in the middle. The CDR3 covers 12 residues. CDR3 nucleotide sequence: TGTGCCAGCAGCCCCGACGGAAGTGGGGTGTTTTTT. Protein sequence: CASSPDGSGVFF.

This rearrangement joins TRBV18 to TRBJ2-7; no reliable D call. Germline values: CDR1 KGHSH, CDR2 LQKENI. CDR3 length: 14 residues. V lost 4 bases and J lost 3, with 13 bases in between. The CDR3 loop is CASSRDGVGYEQYF. In DNA, the CDR3 is TGTGCCAGCTCACGCGATGGGGTCGGCTACGAGCAGTACTTC. Together with reference TRBV18 and TRBJ2-7, the CDR3 gives the full variable domain: NAGVMQNPRHLVRRRGQEARLRCSPMKGHSHVYWYRQLPEEGLKFMVYLQKENIIDESGMPKERFSAEFPKEGPSILRIQQVVRGDSAAYFCASSRDGVGYEQYFGPGTRLTVT.

The chain recombines TRBV7-2 with TRBJ2-3; weak D call: TRBD2 (6 bases). Germline assignment: CDR1 SGHTA and CDR2 FQGNSA. With 5 bases removed from V and 4 bases from J, the gap between germline ends came to 13 bases. The CDR3 is 14 residues long. Written as DNA, the CDR3 is TGTGCCAGCAGCGTTGGAGGGCCCCCAGATACGCAGTATTTT. Translated: CASSVGGPPDTQYF.

CDR3 in DNA: TGTGCCATCAGTGAGTCTGCCCAGGGCGAGACCCAGTACTTC. It yields the protein CAISESAQGETQYF. V gene TRBV10-3 combines with J gene TRBJ2-5; perhaps TRBD1 as D (5 bases). The CDR3 covers 14 residues. V was shortened by 0 bases and J by 5 bases, with 10 bases between the two germline ends. CDR1 is ENHRY and CDR2 is SYGVKD in the germline V gene.

The rearrangement uses TRBV19 and TRBJ2-1; D ambiguous. The CDR3 has 15 amino acids. The V and J ends lost 5 bases and 0 bases respectively, with 11 bases between them. Germline lookup yields CDR1 LNHDA and CDR2 SQIVND (reference sequence). CDR3 bases: TGTGCCAGTAGTCTCGGGCGGAGCTCCTACAATGAGCAGTTCTTC. Amino acid sequence: CASSLGRSSYNEQFF.

This chain joins TRBV2 and TRBJ2-1; 9 bases agree with TRBD2. CDR3 length equals 14 residues. Trimming took 4 bases from V and 8 from J; bases not matched to a gene: 6. Germline CDR1 SNHLY, CDR2 FYNNEI. CDR3 nucleotide sequence: TGTGCCAGCAGTGTCCGGACTAGCGACGATGAGCAGTTCTTC. Translated, it gives CASSVRTSDDEQFF.